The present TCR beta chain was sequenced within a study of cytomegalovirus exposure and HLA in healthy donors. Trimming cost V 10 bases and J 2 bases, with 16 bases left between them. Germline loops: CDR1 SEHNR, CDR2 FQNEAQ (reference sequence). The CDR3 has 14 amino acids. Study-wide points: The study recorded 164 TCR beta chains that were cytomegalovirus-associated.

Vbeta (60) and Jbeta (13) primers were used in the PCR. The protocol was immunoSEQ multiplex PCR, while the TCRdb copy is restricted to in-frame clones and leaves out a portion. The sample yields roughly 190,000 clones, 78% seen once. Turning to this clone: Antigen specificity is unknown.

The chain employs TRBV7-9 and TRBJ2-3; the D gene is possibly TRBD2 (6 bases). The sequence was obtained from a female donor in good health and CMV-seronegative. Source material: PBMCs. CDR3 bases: TGTGCCACTCAGGGTCGCGGGAACACAGATACGCAGTATTTT. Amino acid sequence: CATQGRGNTDTQYF. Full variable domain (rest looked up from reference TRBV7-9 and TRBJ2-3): DTGVSQNPRHKITKRGQNVTFRCDPISEHNRLYWYRQTLGQGPEFLTYFQNEAQLEKSRLLSDRFSAERPKGSFSTLEIQRTEQGDSAMYLCATQGRGNTDTQYFGPGTRLTVL.